The source of this T cell receptor (beta chain) is a study of shared clonotypes between healthy human individuals. Sequencing used immunoSEQ multiplex PCR; TCRdb keeps in-frame clones, though not all of them. The table has about a million clones, over 60% seen once. Per the germline V gene, CDR1 is SGDLS and CDR2 is YYNGEE. CDR3 length equals 12 residues. V dropped 3 bases and J dropped 9 bases, with 10 bases sitting between them. This TCR was recovered from a man aged 18 to 29 in good health. The chain carries TRBV9 and TRBJ2-1; unclear D gene. The sequenced sample was memory CD4+ T cells sorted from blood. The subset: CD45RA-negative fraction. The CDR3 region is CASSGLKGEQFF. The CDR3, as DNA: TGTGCCAGCAGCGGGCTCAAGGGTGAGCAGTTCTTC.